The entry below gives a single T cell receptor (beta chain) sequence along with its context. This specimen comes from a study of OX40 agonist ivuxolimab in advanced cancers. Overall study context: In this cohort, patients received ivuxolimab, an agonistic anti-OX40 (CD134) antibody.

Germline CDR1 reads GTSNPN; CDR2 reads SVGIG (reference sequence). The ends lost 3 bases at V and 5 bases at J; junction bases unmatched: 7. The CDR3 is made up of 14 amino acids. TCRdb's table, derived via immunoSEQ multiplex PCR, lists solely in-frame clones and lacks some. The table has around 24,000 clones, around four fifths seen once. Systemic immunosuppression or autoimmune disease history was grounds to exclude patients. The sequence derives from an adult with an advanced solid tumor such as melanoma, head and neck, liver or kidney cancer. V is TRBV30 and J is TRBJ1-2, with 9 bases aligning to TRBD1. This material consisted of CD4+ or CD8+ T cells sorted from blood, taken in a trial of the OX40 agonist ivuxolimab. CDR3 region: CAWRGTGWRYGYTF. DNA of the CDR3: TGTGCCTGGAGGGGGACAGGGTGGAGATATGGCTACACCTTC.